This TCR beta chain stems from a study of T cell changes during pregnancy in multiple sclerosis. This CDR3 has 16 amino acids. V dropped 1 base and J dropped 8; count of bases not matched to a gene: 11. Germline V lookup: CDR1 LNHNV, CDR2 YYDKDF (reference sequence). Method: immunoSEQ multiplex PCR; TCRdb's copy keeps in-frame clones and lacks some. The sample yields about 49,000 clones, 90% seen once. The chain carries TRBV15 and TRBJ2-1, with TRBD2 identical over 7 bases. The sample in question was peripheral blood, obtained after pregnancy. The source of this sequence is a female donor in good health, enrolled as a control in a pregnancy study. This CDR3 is CATSRVGTKARDEQFF. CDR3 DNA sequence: TGTGCCACCAGCAGAGTGGGGACTAAGGCTAGGGATGAGCAGTTCTTC.